These 17 T cell receptor beta chains originate from one sample sequenced in a study of cytomegalovirus exposure and HLA in healthy donors. It was with 60 Vbeta and 13 Jbeta primers that the PCR ran. The table came from immunoSEQ multiplex PCR; TCRdb's copy has only in-frame clones and leaves some out. This listing includes 140,000 to 150,000 clones. The sample taken for sequencing was PBMCs. Source of these receptors: a woman between 50 and 59 years old in good health and CMV-seronegative.

The V and J genes are TRBV14 and TRBJ2-1; D unclear. Trimming left V 1 base short and J 5 bases short, with 12 bases between. The CDR3 consists of 15 residues. CDR1 is SGHDN and CDR2 is FVKESK in the germline V gene. CDR3: CASSQVFEPNNEQFF. CDR3 coding DNA: TGTGCCAGCAGCCAAGTTTTTGAGCCCAACAATGAGCAGTTCTTC.

The chain couples TRBV6-5 to TRBJ1-2, with D unclear. Deletions cut 5 bases from V and 0 bases from J, with 7 bases between. The CDR3 sequence is 13 residues long. The germline gives CDR1 MNHEY, CDR2 SVGAGI. The CDR3 bases are TGTGCCAGCAGTGAAGGAGCTAACTATGGCTACACCTTC. Protein product: CASSEGANYGYTF.

The chain has TRBV5-6 and TRBJ2-2; the match to TRBD2 covers 8 bases. With 0 bases clipped from V and 1 base from J, the junction kept 2 bases outside the gene matches. The CDR3 contains 16 residues. CDR1 SGHDT and CDR2 YYEEEE come from the germline V gene. This CDR3 reads CASSLGLALNTGELFF. The DNA of the CDR3 is TGTGCCAGCAGCTTGGGACTAGCGCTGAACACCGGGGAGCTGTTTTTT.

The gene calls are TRBV18 and TRBJ2-5, with 8 bases identical to TRBD1. Trimming took 6 bases from V and 6 from J; bases not matched to a gene: 9. Germline lookup yields CDR1 KGHSH and CDR2 LQKENI. This CDR3 spans 14 amino acids. CDR3 amino acids: CASSRDRILKTQYF. Here the CDR3 DNA reads TGTGCCAGCTCCCGGGACAGGATCTTGAAGACCCAGTACTTC.

V and J are TRBV5-1 and TRBJ2-5; D call uncertain. Germline V lookup: CDR1 SGHRS, CDR2 YFSETQ. The length of the CDR3 is 11 residues. Trimming stripped 4 bases from V and 1 base from J, with 2 bases between. CDR3 protein: CASSRQETQYF. The CDR3 DNA reads as TGCGCCAGCAGCCGCCAAGAGACCCAGTACTTC.

The chain has TRBV28 and TRBJ2-5; weak D call: TRBD1 (6 bases). The CDR3 has 12 residues. The V end lost 7 bases, the J end lost 2 bases, and 8 bases lay between the germline ends. In germline, CDR1 is MDHEN, CDR2 SYDVKM. The CDR3 here is CASTGVQETQYF. CDR3 in DNA: TGTGCCAGCACAGGGGTACAAGAGACCCAGTACTTC.

The chain combines TRBV7-2 with TRBJ2-3; TRBD2 agrees at 12 bases. After removal of 5 bases from V and 2 bases from J, the junction contained 2 bases not matched to a gene. The CDR3 sequence is 15 residues long. The V gene's germline CDR1 is SGHTA and CDR2 FQGNSA. The CDR3 DNA reads TGTGCCAGCAGCGGACTAGCGGGGATCACAGATACGCAGTATTTT. The encoded protein is CASSGLAGITDTQYF.

The chain joins TRBV13 to TRBJ1-5; D might be TRBD1 (6 bases). The CDR3 totals 14 residues. Germline loops: CDR1 PRHDT, CDR2 FYEKMQ (reference sequence). The germline V and J ends were trimmed by 5 bases and 3 bases, with 11 bases remaining between them. The DNA of the CDR3 is TGTGCCAGCAGCCCTAGGGGGAACAATCAGCCCCAGCATTTT. Amino acids: CASSPRGNNQPQHF.

V usage is TRBV5-1 and J usage is TRBJ2-7; D is possibly TRBD1 (5 bases). Germline values: CDR1 SGHRS, CDR2 YFSETQ. CDR3 length: 15 amino acids. V was pared by 0 bases and J by 6 bases, with 16 bases between. The CDR3 reads CASSLGQNSDREQYF. The CDR3 DNA reads TGCGCCAGCAGCTTGGGACAGAACAGCGACCGCGAGCAGTACTTC. The variable domain in full, completed from reference TRBV5-1 and TRBJ2-7, reads KAGVTQTPRYLIKTRGQQVTLSCSPISGHRSVSWYQQTPGQGLQFLFEYFSETQRNKGNFPGRFSGRQFSNSRSEMNVSTLELGDSALYLCASSLGQNSDREQYFGPGTRLTVT.

V usage is TRBV4-3 and J usage is TRBJ1-5; a weak D match, TRBD1 (5 bases). The CDR3 spans 14 residues. Germline V gene lookup returns CDR1 LGHNA and CDR2 YSLEER. V gave up 1 base and J gave up 6 bases, with 10 bases separating them. The chain's CDR3 is CASSQGTTSQPQHF. The CDR3 nucleotides read TGCGCCAGCAGCCAAGGGACAACCAGTCAGCCCCAGCATTTT.

The chain combines TRBV5-6 with TRBJ2-3, with a possible D match to TRBD1 (6 bases). The V and J ends lost 3 bases and 4 bases respectively, with 9 bases between them. CDR1 and CDR2 from the germline V gene are SGHDT and YYEEEE. There are 13 residues in the CDR3. CDR3 protein: CASSWGQADTQYF. In nucleotides, the CDR3 is TGTGCCAGCAGCTGGGGACAAGCAGATACGCAGTATTTT. Combining the CDR3 with reference TRBV5-6 and TRBJ2-3 gives the whole variable domain DAGVTQSPTHLIKTRGQQVTLRCSPKSGHDTVSWYQQALGQGPQFIFQYYEEEERQRGNFPDRFSGHQFPNYSSELNVNALLLGDSALYLCASSWGQADTQYFGPGTRLTVL.

The rearrangement joins TRBV28 to TRBJ1-2, with 8 bases identical to TRBD1. With 6 bases clipped from V and 6 bases from J, the junction kept 9 bases outside the gene matches. Germline V gene data show CDR1 as MDHEN and CDR2 as SYDVKM. The CDR3 is 14 residues long. The CDR3 is CASSLDRTGHGYTF. The CDR3 nucleotides read TGTGCCAGCAGCCTCGACCGGACAGGGCATGGCTACACCTTC.

V and J are TRBV2 and TRBJ2-7, with D perhaps TRBD1 (7 bases). The germline gives CDR1 SNHLY, CDR2 FYNNEI. Trimming stripped 6 bases from V and 6 bases from J, with 15 bases between. There are 13 residues in the CDR3. In DNA form, the CDR3 reads TGTGCCAGCAGAAAGGGGGCGGGGAGCGAGCAGTACTTC. Translation: CASRKGAGSEQYF.

As regards this clone: The same CDR3 arises from other DNA sequences in this sample as well. The chain uses TRBV30 and TRBJ1-2; D is unclear. Germline CDR1 is GTSNPN and CDR2 is SVGIG (reference sequence). The CDR3 is 11 amino acids. V lost 3 bases, J lost 4 bases, and 6 bases lay in between. CDR3 in amino acids: CAWSGGYGYTF. CDR3 sequence (DNA): TGTGCCTGGAGCGGCGGCTATGGCTACACCTTC.

V and J are TRBV2 and TRBJ2-5; TRBD2 matches at 7 bases. V shed 3 bases and J 1 base; nucleotides not matched to a gene: 5. CDR1 and CDR2 from the germline V gene are SNHLY and FYNNEI. CDR3 size: 15 residues. This CDR3 is CASSEPAGIQETQYF. The CDR3 coding sequence is TGTGCCAGCAGTGAGCCAGCGGGGATCCAAGAGACCCAGTACTTC.

The V call is TRBV2, the J call TRBJ1-1; perhaps TRBD1 as D (6 bases). The V gene's germline CDR1 is SNHLY and CDR2 FYNNEI. The CDR3 contains 12 residues. Trimming took 10 bases from V and 3 from J, leaving 12 bases between them. This chain's CDR3 is CATRQEYTEAFF. CDR3 nucleotide sequence: TGTGCCACCCGACAGGAGTACACTGAAGCTTTCTTT. Looking up the rest from reference TRBV2 and TRBJ1-1 gives the full variable domain: EPEVTQTPSHQVTQMGQEVILRCVPISNHLYFYWYRQILGQKVEFLVSFYNNEISEKSEIFDDQFSVERPDGSNFTLKIRSTKLEDSAMYFCATRQEYTEAFFGQGTRLTVV.

This rearrangement joins TRBV7-9 to TRBJ2-3; tentatively, D is TRBD2 (5 bases). V was pared by 4 bases and J by 3 bases, with 11 bases between. This CDR3 region has 14 residues. Germline CDR1 and CDR2: SEHNR and FQNEAQ (reference sequence). The CDR3 spells CASSYTGITDTQYF. CDR3 DNA sequence: TGTGCCAGCAGCTATACGGGGATAACAGATACGCAGTATTTT. The full variable domain, rest sourced from reference TRBV7-9 and TRBJ2-3, is DTGVSQNPRHKITKRGQNVTFRCDPISEHNRLYWYRQTLGQGPEFLTYFQNEAQLEKSRLLSDRFSAERPKGSFSTLEIQRTEQGDSAMYLCASSYTGITDTQYFGPGTRLTVL.